Listed below are T cell receptor beta chains from one sample, sequenced in a study of metastatic and nonmetastatic thyroid tumors. TCRdb recomputed clones from the PCR reads via MiXCR. Of around 15,000 clones detected, almost 30% appear once; the ten largest clones hold 3.5% to 5%. Material for sequencing was blood. Receptor source: a female donor with papillary thyroid cancer or a benign thyroid nodule (not recorded which). Some clones in this sample may be carry-over from other donors' samples. The CDR3 runs from the conserved cysteine through the conserved F or W.

v_call: TRBV3-1
cdr3_aa: CASSQDTAGVATGELFF

v_call: TRBV5-4
cdr3_aa: CASSQTYTGELFF

v_call: TRBV6-1
cdr3_aa: CASSENGGSSHEQYF

v_call: TRBV7-2
cdr3_aa: CASSPEGAIPTEQYF

v_call: TRBV19
cdr3_aa: CASSAGTAFEQYF

v_call: TRBV20-1
cdr3_aa: CSARDFTSHNWQFF

v_call: TRBV7-3
cdr3_aa: CASSWTSTDTQYF

v_call: TRBV6-2/TRBV6-3
cdr3_aa: CARERGNYGYTF

v_call: TRBV11-3
cdr3_aa: CASSVPWTGTHEQYF

v_call: TRBV7-2
cdr3_aa: CASSLSGGTYNEQFF

v_call: TRBV6-1
cdr3_aa: CASSSDRGLDEQYF

v_call: TRBV10-1
cdr3_aa: CASRSAGAVFFFRDEQYF

v_call: TRBV12-3/TRBV12-4
cdr3_aa: CARSGVSGGNTIYF

v_call: TRBV7-2
cdr3_aa: CASSPRSRGANEQFF